These T cell receptor beta chains were read from a single sample in a study of blood T cell repertoires in COVID-19. Measured with immunoSEQ multiplex PCR; TCRdb has only the in-frame clones, and not every one. The sample lists under 300,000 clones; approximately 85% were seen once. Material: PBMCs or T cells enriched from blood (not recorded which). The receptors derive from a woman in her fifties or sixties who had been exposed to COVID-19. CDR3s leave out the opening cysteine and the closing phenylalanine or tryptophan.

CDR3 protein: ATSRDHRRWGNQPQH
J gene: TRBJ1-5
V gene: TRBV15

CDR3 protein: ASSLSRNTQY
J gene: TRBJ2-3
V gene: TRBV5-4

CDR3 protein: ASSLGQPGTEAF
J gene: TRBJ1-1
V gene: TRBV5-1

CDR3 protein: ASSQGVEFGAQETQY
J gene: TRBJ2-5
V gene: TRBV3-1/TRBV3-2

CDR3 protein: ASSATGGTYRAF
J gene: TRBJ1-1
V gene: TRBV28

CDR3 protein: ASSVARSGGLRTDNEQF
J gene: TRBJ2-1
V gene: TRBV9

CDR3 protein: ASSQASGNYGYT
J gene: TRBJ1-2
V gene: TRBV3-1/TRBV3-2

CDR3 protein: ASRLNTEAF
J gene: TRBJ1-1
V gene: TRBV7-9

CDR3 protein: ASSGASSGGNYGYT
J gene: TRBJ1-2
V gene: TRBV2

CDR3 protein: ATRAADTQY
J gene: TRBJ2-3
V gene: TRBV10-3

CDR3 protein: ASSEARETQY
J gene: TRBJ2-5
V gene: TRBV2

CDR3 protein: ASSLGGGLAYEQY
J gene: TRBJ2-7
V gene: TRBV5-1

CDR3 protein: AIRGSGGSTEAF
J gene: TRBJ1-1
V gene: TRBV10-3

CDR3 protein: ASSPKGRTEAF
J gene: TRBJ1-1
V gene: TRBV18